The sample holds a few counts of the clone carrying this T cell receptor beta chain. Its antigen is undetermined. This record belongs to a study of cytotoxic CD8 clonotypes in ibrutinib-treated CLL. Across the whole study: Patient counts were about 12 relapsed/refractory, approximately 15 treatment-naive and some 17 IGHV unmutated. The average sample held roughly 250,000 productive templates and approximately 93,000 productive rearrangements.

From germline, CDR1 is MDHEN and CDR2 SYDVKM. Deletions cut 7 bases from V and 4 bases from J, with 7 bases between. There are 11 residues in the CDR3. Using immunoSEQ multiplex PCR, the repertoire was profiled, and TCRdb retains in-frame clones only, with some absent. This repertoire shows 250,000 to 350,000 clones, around 77% found once; its top ten account for about 6%. Study results and caveats: Clonality correlated strongly with circulating CD8+ T cells and exceeded age-matched healthy donors at baseline. Among the clonotypes, public ones were uncommon and contracted or held stable on treatment.

This TCR was recovered from a human donor with chronic lymphocytic leukemia. The material was PBMCs, obtained at disease progression, from a patient treated with ibrutinib. The chain links TRBV28 to TRBJ1-1; D is unresolved. In nucleotides, the CDR3 is TGTGCCAGCACCGGTTCCACTGAAGCTTTCTTT. Protein: CASTGSTEAFF.